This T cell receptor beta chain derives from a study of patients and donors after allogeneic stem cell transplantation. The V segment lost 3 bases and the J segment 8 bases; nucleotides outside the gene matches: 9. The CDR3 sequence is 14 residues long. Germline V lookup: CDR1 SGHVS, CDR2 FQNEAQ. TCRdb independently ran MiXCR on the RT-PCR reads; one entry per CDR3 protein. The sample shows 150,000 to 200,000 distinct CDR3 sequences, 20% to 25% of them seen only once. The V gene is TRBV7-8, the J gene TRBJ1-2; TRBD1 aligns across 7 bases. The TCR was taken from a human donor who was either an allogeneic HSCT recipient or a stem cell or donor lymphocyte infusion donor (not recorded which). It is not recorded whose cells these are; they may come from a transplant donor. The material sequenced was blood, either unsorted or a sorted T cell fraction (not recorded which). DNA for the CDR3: TGTGCCAGCAGCTTGGGACAGAGGCTGAAGGGCTACACCTTC. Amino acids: CASSLGQRLKGYTF.